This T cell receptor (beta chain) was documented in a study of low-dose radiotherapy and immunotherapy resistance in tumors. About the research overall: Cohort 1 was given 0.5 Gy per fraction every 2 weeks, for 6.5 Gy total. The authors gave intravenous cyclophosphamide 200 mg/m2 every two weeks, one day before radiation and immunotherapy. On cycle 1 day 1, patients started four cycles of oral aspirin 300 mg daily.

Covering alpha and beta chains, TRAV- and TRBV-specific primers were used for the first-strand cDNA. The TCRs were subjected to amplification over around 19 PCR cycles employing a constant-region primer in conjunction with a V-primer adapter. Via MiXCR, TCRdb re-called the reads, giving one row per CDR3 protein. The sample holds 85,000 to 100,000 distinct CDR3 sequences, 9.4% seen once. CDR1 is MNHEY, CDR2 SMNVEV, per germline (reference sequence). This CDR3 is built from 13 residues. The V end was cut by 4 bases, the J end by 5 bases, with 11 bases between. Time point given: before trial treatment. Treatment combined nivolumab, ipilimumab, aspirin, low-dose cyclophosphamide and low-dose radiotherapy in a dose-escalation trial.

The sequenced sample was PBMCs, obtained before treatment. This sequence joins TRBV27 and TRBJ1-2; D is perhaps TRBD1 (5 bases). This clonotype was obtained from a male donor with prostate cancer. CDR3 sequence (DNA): TGTGCCAGCAGTTCCTTCGACAGATATGGCTACACCTTC. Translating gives CASSSFDRYGYTF.